The rows below give T cell receptor beta chains drawn from one sample of a study of T-cell reconstitution after alpha-beta-depleted transplantation in children. TCRdb reprocessed the PCR reads via MiXCR and lists one record per CDR3 protein. In the table there are some 830,000 distinct CDR3 sequences, 15% to 20% of which are singletons. Sample: PBMCs, mostly from graft donor cells, taken 360 days after TCRalphabeta/CD19-depleted stem cell transplant. These receptors originate from a male patient between 10 and 17 years old who had a stem cell transplant for acute lymphoblastic leukemia, so the T cells may come from the graft donor. The CDR3 runs from the conserved cysteine through the conserved F or W. The D gene is left open where the match is weak. The size field is filled for only some rows; it gives once, few, many or a size class.

TRBV20-1	NA	TRBJ2-1	NA	CSASGQAPRSYNEQFF	TGCAGTGCTAGTGGGCAGGCACCCCGCTCCTACAATGAGCAGTTCTTC
TRBV5-1	NA	TRBJ2-6	few	CASSLSTQSGANVLTF	TGCGCCAGCAGCTTGTCGACCCAGTCTGGGGCCAACGTCCTGACTTTC
TRBV12-3/TRBV12-4	TRBD2	TRBJ2-7	NA	CASSLASGTPSSYEQYF	TGTGCCAGCAGTTTGGCTAGCGGGACTCCTAGCTCCTACGAGCAGTACTTC
TRBV18	NA	TRBJ2-3	NA	CASSRDARRTDTQYF	TGTGCCAGCTCAAGGGACGCCCGAAGGACAGATACGCAGTATTTT
TRBV11-3	NA	TRBJ2-1	many	CASSFGTSNEQFF	TGTGCCAGCAGCTTCGGGACTTCTAATGAGCAGTTCTTC
TRBV2	NA	TRBJ2-1	once	CARSPNSGLSYNEQFF	TGTGCCAGGAGCCCTAACTCGGGCCTCTCCTACAATGAGCAGTTCTTC
TRBV20-1	TRBD2	TRBJ2-1	few	CSARLLRTSGYNEQFF	TGCAGTGCTAGACTTTTGAGGACTAGCGGGTACAATGAGCAGTTCTTC
TRBV18	NA	TRBJ1-5	NA	CASSQGQNNQPQHF	TGTGCCAGCTCACAAGGACAGAACAATCAGCCCCAGCATTTT
TRBV13	TRBD2	TRBJ2-1	NA	CASSFLSGNNNEQFF	TGTGCCAGCAGCTTCCTCAGCGGGAACAACAATGAGCAGTTCTTC
TRBV12-3/TRBV12-4	NA	TRBJ2-1	many	CASSQVDEQFF	TGTGCCAGCAGTCAGGTGGATGAGCAGTTCTTC
TRBV6-5	NA	TRBJ2-1	few	CASSYSIRVGTGTYNEQFF	TGTGCCAGCAGTTACTCAATCCGGGTAGGGACTGGGACCTACAATGAGCAGTTCTTC
TRBV7-8	TRBD2	TRBJ2-7	many	CASSLGFRGVEQYF	TGTGCCAGCAGCTTAGGGTTTCGGGGGGTGGAGCAGTACTTC
TRBV12-3/TRBV12-4	NA	TRBJ2-6	NA	CASSLSPFSGANVLTF	TGTGCCAGCAGTTTAAGTCCGTTCTCTGGGGCCAACGTCCTGACTTTC
TRBV9	TRBD1	TRBJ2-1	few	CASSVEGTDTNEQFF	TGTGCCAGCAGCGTAGAGGGGACAGATACCAATGAGCAGTTCTTC
TRBV7-6	NA	TRBJ2-2	NA	CASSLMVANTGELFF	TGTGCCAGCAGCTTAATGGTCGCGAACACCGGGGAGCTGTTTTTT
TRBV11-2	NA	TRBJ2-1	few	CASSLDFTASYNEQFF	TGTGCCAGCAGCTTAGATTTTACAGCCTCCTACAATGAGCAGTTCTTC
TRBV5-5	NA	TRBJ2-1	few	CASSRTLIYNEQFF	TGTGCCAGCAGCCGGACATTAATCTACAATGAGCAGTTCTTC
TRBV6-1	NA	TRBJ2-7	NA	CASSEAGQSYEQYF	TGTGCCAGCAGTGAAGCGGGACAAAGCTACGAGCAGTACTTC